Listed here is a single T cell receptor (beta chain). Its antigen is unknown. The germline gene is not matched at one end of the junction; a read error may be the cause. The CDR3 spans 15 residues. Germline CDR1 MNHEY, CDR2 SVGEGT. This record belongs to a study of T cells in Graves' hyperthyroidism and ophthalmopathy. Study results and limitations: Blood also contained most expanded thyroid clonotypes above 0.001.

Duration under 3 months, a NOSPECS grade of at least 4, and a Clinical Activity Score of at least 3 characterized the ophthalmopathy patients. Investigators excluded patients with uncontrolled infection, other autoimmune disease, pregnancy or lactation. Based on clinical symptoms, serum thyroxine and TRAb, thyroid ultrasound and orbital computed tomography, diagnoses were reached. The source material, RNA transcripts, was used to amplify TCR beta CDR3 regions. Initially, a first-round RT-PCR of the TCR CDR3 employed the HTBI primer set. MiXCR, run by TCRdb on the multiplex PCR reads, gives a single entry per CDR3 protein. The sample includes 600,000 or so distinct CDR3 sequences, 14% seen only once; the top ten take roughly 7%.

The sequence came from a woman aged 18-30 years with Graves' ophthalmopathy. This chain connects TRBV6-2 or TRBV6-3 to TRBJ2-1; 9 bases are a match to TRBD2. The tail of the sequence fits TRBJ2-7 better, so the J call may be wrong. Sequenced input: blood. The CDR3 bases are TGTGCTAGCAGTTACGAGGTAGCGGGAGTGAATGAGCAGTACTTC. Translated: CASSYEVAGVNEQYF.